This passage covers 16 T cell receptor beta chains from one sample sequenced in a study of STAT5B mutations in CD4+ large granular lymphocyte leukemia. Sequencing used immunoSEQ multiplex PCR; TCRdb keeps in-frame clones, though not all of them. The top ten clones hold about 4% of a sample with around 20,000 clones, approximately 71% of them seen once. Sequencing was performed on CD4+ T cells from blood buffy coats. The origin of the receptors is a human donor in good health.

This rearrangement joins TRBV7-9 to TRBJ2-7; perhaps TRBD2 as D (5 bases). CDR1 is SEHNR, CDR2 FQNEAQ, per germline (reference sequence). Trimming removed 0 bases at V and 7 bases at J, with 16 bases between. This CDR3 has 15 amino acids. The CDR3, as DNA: TGTGCCAGCAGCTTAGCGCAAAGGAGCGGTGGTGAGCAGTACTTC. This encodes CASSLAQRSGGEQYF.

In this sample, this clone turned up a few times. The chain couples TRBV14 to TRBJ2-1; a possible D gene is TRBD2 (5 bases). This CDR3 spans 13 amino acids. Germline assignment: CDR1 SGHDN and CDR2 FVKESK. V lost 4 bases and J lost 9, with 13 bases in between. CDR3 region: CASSRPPAGEQFF. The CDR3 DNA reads TGTGCCAGCAGCCGGCCACCTGCGGGTGAGCAGTTCTTC.

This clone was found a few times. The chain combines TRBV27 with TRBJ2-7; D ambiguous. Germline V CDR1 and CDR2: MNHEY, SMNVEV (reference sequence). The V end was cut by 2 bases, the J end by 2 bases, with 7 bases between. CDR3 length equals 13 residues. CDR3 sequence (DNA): TGTGCCAGCAGTTTAGATCCGACCTACGAGCAGTACTTC. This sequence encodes CASSLDPTYEQYF.

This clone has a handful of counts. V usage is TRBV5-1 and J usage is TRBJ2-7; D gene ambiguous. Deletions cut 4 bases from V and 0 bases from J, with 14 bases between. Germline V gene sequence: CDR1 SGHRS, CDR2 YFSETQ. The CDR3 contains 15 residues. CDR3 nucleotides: TGCGCCAGCAGCACTGGTTCGTCCTTCTCCTACGAGCAGTACTTC. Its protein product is CASSTGSSFSYEQYF.

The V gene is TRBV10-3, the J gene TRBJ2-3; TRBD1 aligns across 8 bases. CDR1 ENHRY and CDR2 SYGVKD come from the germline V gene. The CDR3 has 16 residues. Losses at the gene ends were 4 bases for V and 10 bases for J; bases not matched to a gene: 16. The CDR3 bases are TGTGCCATCAGTGTGGCAGGACAGGGAATAGGGAAGGCGCAGTATTTT. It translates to CAISVAGQGIGKAQYF.

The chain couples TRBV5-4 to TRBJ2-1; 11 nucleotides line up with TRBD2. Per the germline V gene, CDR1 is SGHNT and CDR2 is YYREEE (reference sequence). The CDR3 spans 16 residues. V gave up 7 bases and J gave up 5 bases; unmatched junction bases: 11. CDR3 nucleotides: TGTGCCAGCCTGAACACCGGGACTAGCGGTCACAATGAGCAGTTCTTC. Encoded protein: CASLNTGTSGHNEQFF.

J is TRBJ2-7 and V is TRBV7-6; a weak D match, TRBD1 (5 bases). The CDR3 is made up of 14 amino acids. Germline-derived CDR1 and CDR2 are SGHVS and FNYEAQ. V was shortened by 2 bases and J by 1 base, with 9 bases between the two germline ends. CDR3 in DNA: TGTGCCAGCAGCTTAAATACAGGATCCTACGAGCAGTACTTC. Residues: CASSLNTGSYEQYF.

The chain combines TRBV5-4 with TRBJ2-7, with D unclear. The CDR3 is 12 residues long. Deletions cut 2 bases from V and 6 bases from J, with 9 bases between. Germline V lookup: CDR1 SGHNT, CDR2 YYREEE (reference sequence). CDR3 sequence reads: CASSLMSGEQYF. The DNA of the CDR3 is TGTGCCAGCAGCTTAATGTCGGGCGAGCAGTACTTC.

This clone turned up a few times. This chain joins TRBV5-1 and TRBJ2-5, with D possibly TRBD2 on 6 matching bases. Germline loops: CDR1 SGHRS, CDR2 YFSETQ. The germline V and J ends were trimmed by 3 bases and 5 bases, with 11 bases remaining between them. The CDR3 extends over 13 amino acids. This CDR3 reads CASSSGSEETQYF. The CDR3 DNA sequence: TGCGCCAGCAGCTCCGGGAGTGAGGAGACCCAGTACTTC.

The CDR3 loop reads CASSHGTSGSQKYEQYF. The CDR3 bases are TGTGCCAGCAGCCACGGGACTAGCGGGAGTCAAAAGTACGAGCAGTACTTC. The chain combines TRBV5-4 with TRBJ2-7; 14 bases are shared with TRBD2. The CDR3 covers 17 residues. Germline CDR1 reads SGHNT; CDR2 reads YYREEE (reference sequence). Trimming removed 4 bases from V and 4 bases from J; junction bases left unmatched: 10.

The CDR3: CASSPGGNTGELFF. As DNA, the CDR3 is TGTGCCAGCTCCCCCGGGGGGAACACCGGGGAGCTGTTTTTT. The chain links TRBV28 to TRBJ2-2; D is possibly TRBD2 (6 bases). With 8 bases removed from V and 1 base from J, the gap between germline ends came to 11 bases. CDR1 is MDHEN, CDR2 SYDVKM, per germline. This CDR3 comprises 14 residues.

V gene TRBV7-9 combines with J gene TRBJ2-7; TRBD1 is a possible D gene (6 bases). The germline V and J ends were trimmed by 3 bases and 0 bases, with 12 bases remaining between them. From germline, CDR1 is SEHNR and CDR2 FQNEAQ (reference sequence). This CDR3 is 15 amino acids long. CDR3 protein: CASSFERGSSYEQYF. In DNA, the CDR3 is TGTGCCAGCAGCTTCGAGAGGGGGAGCTCCTACGAGCAGTACTTC.

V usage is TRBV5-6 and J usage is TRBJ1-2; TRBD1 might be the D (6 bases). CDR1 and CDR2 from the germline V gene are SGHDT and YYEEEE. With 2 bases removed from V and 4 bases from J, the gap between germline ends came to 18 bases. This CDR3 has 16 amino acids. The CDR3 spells CASSFSTGAAGYGYTF. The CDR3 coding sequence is TGTGCCAGCAGCTTTTCTACGGGGGCCGCCGGCTATGGCTACACCTTC.

The CDR3 sequence is CAWSLRQSGGGNSPLHF. The CDR3 nucleotides read TGTGCCTGGAGTCTCCGGCAATCAGGGGGTGGAAATTCACCCCTCCACTTT. The gene calls are TRBV30 and TRBJ1-6; the match to TRBD1 covers 7 bases. The CDR3 length is 17 residues. CDR1 and CDR2 (germline): GTSNPN, SVGIG (reference sequence). The J segment lost 7 bases and the V segment lost 2 bases, leaving 14 bases of the junction unmatched.

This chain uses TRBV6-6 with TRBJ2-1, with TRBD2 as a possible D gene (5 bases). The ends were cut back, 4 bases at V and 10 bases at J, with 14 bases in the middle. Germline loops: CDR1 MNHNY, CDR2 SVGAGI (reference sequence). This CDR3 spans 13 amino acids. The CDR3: CASSFVAREEQFF. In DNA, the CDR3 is TGTGCCAGCAGTTTTGTAGCGAGGGAGGAGCAGTTCTTC.

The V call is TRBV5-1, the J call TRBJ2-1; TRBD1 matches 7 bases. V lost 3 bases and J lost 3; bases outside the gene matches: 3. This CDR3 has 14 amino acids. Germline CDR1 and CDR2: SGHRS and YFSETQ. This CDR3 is CASSSAGGYNEQFF. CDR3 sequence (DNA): TGCGCCAGCAGCTCAGCAGGGGGCTACAATGAGCAGTTCTTC.